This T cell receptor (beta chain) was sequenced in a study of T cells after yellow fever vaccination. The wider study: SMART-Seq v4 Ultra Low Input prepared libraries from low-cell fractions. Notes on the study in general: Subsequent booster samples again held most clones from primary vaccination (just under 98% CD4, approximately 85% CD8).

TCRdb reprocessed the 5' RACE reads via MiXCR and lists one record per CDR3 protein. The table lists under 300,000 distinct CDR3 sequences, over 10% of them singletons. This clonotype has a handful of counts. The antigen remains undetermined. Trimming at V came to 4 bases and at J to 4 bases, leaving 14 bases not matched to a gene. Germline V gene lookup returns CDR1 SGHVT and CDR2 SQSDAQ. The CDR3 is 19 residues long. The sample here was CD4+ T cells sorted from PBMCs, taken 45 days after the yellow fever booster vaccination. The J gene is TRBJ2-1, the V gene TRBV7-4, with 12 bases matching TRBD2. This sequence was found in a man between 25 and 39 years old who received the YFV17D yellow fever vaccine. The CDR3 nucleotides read TGTGCCAGCAGCTCTAGCGGGAGGGCCGAGGTTGGTCCATACAATGAGCAGTTCTTC. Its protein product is CASSSSGRAEVGPYNEQFF.